The clone carrying this T cell receptor (beta chain) has a count of ten or more. The antigen is undetermined. The sample originates from a study of T cells after yellow fever vaccination. Points from the study as a whole: FACS-sorted repertoires might harbor abundant contaminating clonotypes from the bulk population. Booster samples showed a return of most primary-vaccination clones (under 98% CD4, 85% to 90% CD8).

Trimming took 0 bases from V and 7 from J; bases not matched to a gene: 9. Germline V gene data show CDR1 as MNHEY and CDR2 as SVGEGT. CDR3 length equals 16 residues. Each CDR3 protein gets one entry after TCRdb re-called the 5' RACE reads with MiXCR. The sample has approximately 330,000 distinct CDR3 sequences, about 4% seen once. The sample consisted of PBMCs, taken 5 days after the yellow fever booster vaccination. V and J are TRBV6-2 or TRBV6-3 and TRBJ1-2; 9 bases are shared with TRBD1. This clonotype originated in a man aged 18 to 29 who received the YFV17D yellow fever vaccine. CDR3 DNA: TGTGCCAGCAGTTACTCGTGGGACAGGGCCACTGTTGGCTACACCTTC. Translation: CASSYSWDRATVGYTF.